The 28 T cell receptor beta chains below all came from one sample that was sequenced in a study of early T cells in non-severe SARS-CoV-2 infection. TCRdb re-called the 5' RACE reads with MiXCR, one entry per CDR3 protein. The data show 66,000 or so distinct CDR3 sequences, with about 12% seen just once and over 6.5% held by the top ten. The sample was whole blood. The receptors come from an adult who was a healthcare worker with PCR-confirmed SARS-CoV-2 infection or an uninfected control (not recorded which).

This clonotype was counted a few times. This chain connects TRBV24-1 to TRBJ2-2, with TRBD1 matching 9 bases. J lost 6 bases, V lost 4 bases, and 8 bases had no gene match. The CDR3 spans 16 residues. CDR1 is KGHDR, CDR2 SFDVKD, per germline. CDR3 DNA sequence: TGTGCCACCAGTGACCTGGGGACAGGGTACTCCGGGGAGCTGTTTTTT. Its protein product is CATSDLGTGYSGELFF.

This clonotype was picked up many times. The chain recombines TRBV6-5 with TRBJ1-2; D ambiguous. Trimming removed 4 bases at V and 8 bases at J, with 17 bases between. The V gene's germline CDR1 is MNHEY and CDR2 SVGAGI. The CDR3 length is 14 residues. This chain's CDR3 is CASSSLIGVGGYTF. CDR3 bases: TGTGCCAGCAGTTCCCTAATCGGGGTGGGAGGCTACACCTTC.

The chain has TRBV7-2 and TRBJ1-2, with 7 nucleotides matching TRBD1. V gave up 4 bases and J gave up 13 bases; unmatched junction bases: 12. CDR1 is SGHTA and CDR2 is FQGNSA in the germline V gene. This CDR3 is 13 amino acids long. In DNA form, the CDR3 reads TGTGCCAGCAGCTCCCAGGGGGGCGGACAGAGCACCTTC. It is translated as CASSSQGGGQSTF.

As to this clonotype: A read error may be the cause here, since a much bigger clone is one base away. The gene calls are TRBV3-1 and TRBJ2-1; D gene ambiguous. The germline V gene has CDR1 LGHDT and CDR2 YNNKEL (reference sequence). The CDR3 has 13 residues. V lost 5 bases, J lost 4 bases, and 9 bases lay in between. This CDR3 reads CASSCPPYNEQFF. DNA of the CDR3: TGTGCCAGCAGCTGCCCACCGTACAATGAGCAGTTCTTC.

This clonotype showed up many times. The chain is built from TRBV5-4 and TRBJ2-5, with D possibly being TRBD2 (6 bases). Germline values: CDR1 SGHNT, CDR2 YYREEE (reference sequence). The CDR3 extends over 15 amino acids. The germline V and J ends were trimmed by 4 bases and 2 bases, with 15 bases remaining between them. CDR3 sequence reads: CASSPTAGPQETQYF. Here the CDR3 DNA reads TGTGCCAGCAGCCCCACGGCGGGACCGCAAGAGACCCAGTACTTC.

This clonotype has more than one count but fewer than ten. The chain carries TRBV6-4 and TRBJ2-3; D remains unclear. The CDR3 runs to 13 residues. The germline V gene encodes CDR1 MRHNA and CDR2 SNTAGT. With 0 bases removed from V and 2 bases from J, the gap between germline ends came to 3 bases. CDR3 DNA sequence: TGTGCCAGCAGTGACTCTGACACAGATACGCAGTATTTT. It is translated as CASSDSDTDTQYF.

The CDR3, as DNA: TGTGCCAGCAGTGAGACCTTTGGCTATGAGCAGTTCTTC. This codes for CASSETFGYEQFF. The rearrangement joins TRBV6-5 to TRBJ2-1; no clear D. Germline V gives CDR1 MNHEY, CDR2 SVGAGI. This CDR3 region has 13 residues. The germline V and J ends were trimmed by 5 bases and 8 bases, with 13 bases remaining between them.

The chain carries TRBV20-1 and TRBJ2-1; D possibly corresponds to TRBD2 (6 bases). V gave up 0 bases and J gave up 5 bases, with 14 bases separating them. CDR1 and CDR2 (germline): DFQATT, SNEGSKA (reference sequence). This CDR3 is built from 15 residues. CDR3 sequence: CSARDRRAPHNEQFF. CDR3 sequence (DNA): TGCAGTGCTAGAGATCGGAGGGCTCCTCACAATGAGCAGTTCTTC.

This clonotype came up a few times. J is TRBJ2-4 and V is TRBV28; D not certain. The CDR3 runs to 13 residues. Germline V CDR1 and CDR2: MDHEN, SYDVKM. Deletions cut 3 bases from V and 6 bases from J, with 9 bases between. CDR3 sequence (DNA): TGTGCCAGCAGTTTCACCAGTGGAAACATTCAGTACTTC. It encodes CASSFTSGNIQYF.

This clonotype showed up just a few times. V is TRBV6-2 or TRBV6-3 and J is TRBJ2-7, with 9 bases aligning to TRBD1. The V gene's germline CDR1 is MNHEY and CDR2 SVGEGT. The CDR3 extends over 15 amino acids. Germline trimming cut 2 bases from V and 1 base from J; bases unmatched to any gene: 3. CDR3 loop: CASSYGGQGSYEQYF. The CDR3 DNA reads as TGTGCCAGCAGTTACGGAGGACAGGGGTCCTACGAGCAGTACTTC.

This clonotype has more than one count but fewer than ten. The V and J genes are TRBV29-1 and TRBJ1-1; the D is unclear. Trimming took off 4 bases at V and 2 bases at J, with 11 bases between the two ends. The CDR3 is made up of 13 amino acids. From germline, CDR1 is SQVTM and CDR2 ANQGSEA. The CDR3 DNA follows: TGCAGCGTTGTGACGGGAAGCAACACTGAAGCTTTCTTT. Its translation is CSVVTGSNTEAFF.

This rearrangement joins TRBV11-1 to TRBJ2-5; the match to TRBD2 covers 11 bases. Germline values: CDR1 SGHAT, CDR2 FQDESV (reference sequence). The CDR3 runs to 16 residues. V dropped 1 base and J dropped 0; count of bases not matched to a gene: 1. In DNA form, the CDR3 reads TGTGCCAGCAGCTTAGGACTAGCGGGGAACCAAGAGACCCAGTACTTC. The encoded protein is CASSLGLAGNQETQYF.

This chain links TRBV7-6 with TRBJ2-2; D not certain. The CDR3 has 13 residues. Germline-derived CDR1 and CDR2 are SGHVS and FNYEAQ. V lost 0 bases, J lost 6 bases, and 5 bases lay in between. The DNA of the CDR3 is TGTGCCAGCAGCTTAGCGCAGGCCGGGGAGCTGTTTTTT. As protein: CASSLAQAGELFF.

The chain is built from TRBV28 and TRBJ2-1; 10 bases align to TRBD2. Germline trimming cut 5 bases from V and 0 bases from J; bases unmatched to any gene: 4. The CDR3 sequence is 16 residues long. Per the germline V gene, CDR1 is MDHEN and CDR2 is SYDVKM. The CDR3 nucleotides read TGTGCCAGCAGTCCATTAGCGGGAGGCTCCTACAATGAGCAGTTCTTC. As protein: CASSPLAGGSYNEQFF.

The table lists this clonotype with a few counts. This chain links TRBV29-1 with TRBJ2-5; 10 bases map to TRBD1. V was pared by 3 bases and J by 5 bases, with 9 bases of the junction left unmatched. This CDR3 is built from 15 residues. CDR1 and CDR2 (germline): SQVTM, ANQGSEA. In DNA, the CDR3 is TGCAGCGTTGAGAGCCGACAGGGGGCTGGGGAGACCCAGTACTTC. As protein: CSVESRQGAGETQYF.

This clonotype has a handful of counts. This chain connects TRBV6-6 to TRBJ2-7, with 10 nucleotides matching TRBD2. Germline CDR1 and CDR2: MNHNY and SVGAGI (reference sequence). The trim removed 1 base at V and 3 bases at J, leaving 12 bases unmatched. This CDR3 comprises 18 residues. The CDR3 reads CASSYFSGRGTLNYEQYF. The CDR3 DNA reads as TGTGCCAGCAGTTACTTCAGCGGGAGGGGTACCTTAAACTACGAGCAGTACTTC.

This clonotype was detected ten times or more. CDR3 protein: CASSSRSGNTEAFF. The CDR3, as DNA: TGTGCCAGCAGTTCAAGATCGGGGAACACTGAAGCTTTCTTT. The chain employs TRBV7-2 and TRBJ1-1; no definite D call. The germline V gene has CDR1 SGHTA and CDR2 FQGNSA. The CDR3 covers 14 residues. V was trimmed by 6 bases and J by 1 base, leaving 12 bases between them.

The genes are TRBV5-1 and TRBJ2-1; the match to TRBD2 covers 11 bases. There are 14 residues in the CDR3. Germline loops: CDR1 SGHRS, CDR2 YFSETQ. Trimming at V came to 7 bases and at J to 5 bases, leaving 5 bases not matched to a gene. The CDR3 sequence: CASGTSGAHNEQFF. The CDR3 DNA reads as TGCGCCAGCGGGACTAGCGGAGCACACAATGAGCAGTTCTTC.

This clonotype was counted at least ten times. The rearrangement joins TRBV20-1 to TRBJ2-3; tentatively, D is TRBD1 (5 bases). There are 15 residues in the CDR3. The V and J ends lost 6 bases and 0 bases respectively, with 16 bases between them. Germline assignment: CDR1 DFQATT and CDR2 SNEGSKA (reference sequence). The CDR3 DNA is TGCAGTGCACGGCGTGGGGCTACTAGCACAGATACGCAGTATTTT. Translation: CSARRGATSTDTQYF.

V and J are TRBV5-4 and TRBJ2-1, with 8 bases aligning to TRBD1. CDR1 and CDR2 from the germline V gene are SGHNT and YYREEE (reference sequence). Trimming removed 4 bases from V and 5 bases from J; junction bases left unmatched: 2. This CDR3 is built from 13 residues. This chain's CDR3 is CASSRTGNNEQFF. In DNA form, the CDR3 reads TGTGCCAGCAGCCGGACAGGGAACAATGAGCAGTTCTTC.

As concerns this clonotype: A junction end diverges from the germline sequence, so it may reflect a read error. CDR3 sequence (DNA): TGTGCCAGCAGCTTCCTTGATGTAGGACAGGGGGGAGAGAGCCAGTACTTC. Translated: CASSFLDVGQGGESQYF. The chain couples TRBV5-4 to TRBJ2-5; 10 bases are a match to TRBD1. CDR3 size: 17 residues. Germline assignment: CDR1 SGHNT and CDR2 YYREEE (reference sequence).

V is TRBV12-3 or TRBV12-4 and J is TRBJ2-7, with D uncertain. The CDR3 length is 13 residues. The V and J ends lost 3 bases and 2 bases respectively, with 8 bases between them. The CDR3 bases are TGTGCCAGCAGTTTGGTGTCAGCCTACGAGCAGTACTTC. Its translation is CASSLVSAYEQYF.

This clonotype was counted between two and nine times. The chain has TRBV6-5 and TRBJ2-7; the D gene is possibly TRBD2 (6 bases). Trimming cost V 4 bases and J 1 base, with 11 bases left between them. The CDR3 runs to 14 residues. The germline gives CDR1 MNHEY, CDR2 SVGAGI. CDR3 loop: CASSSDGGSYEQYF. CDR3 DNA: TGTGCCAGCAGTTCGGACGGGGGTTCCTACGAGCAGTACTTC.

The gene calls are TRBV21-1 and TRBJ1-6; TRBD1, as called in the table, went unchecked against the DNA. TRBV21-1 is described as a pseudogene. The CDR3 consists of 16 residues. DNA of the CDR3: TGTGCCAGCAGCGGACGAGGGACGGTCAGAAATTCACCCCTCCACTTT. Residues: CASSGRGTVRNSPLHF.

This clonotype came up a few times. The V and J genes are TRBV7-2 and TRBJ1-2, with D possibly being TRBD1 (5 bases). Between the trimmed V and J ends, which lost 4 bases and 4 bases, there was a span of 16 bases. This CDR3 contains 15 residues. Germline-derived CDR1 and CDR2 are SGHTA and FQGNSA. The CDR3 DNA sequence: TGTGCCAGCAGCTCGAGACTGGGGCCAAGCTATGGCTACACCTTC. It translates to CASSSRLGPSYGYTF.

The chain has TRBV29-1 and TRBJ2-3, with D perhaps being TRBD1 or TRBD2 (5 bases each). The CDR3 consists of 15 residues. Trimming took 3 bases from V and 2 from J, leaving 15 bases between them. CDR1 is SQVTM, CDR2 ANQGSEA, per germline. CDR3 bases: TGCAGCGTTGATGGGGGAACGGGTTACACAGATACGCAGTATTTT. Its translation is CSVDGGTGYTDTQYF.

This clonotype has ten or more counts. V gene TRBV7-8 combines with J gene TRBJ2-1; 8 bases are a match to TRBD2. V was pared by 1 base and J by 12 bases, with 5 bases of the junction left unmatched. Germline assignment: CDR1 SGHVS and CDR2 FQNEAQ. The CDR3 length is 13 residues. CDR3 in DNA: TGTGCCAGCAGCTTAGAAGGCGGGAGGAGGCAGTTCTTC. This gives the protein CASSLEGGRRQFF.

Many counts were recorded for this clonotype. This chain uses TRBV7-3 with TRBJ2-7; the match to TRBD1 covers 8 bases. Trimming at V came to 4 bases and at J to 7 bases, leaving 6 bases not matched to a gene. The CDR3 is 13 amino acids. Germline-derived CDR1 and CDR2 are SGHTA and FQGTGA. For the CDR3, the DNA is TGTGCCAGCAGCTCGCAGGGGGCAGGGGAGCAGTACTTC. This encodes CASSSQGAGEQYF.